What follows describes a single T cell receptor (beta chain). The sample is drawn from a study of T cells in Graves' hyperthyroidism and ophthalmopathy. There were TCR beta CDR3 regions amplified from RNA transcripts. HTBI primers were the set used in a first-round RT-PCR of the TCR CDR3. TCRdb redid the calling of the multiplex PCR reads with MiXCR, one entry per CDR3 protein. The sample has about 350,000 distinct CDR3 sequences; approximately 18% are singletons. Trimming left V 0 bases short and J 3 bases short, with 8 bases between. The CDR3 loop spans 14 amino acids. CDR1 and CDR2 from the germline V gene are SGHVS and FNYEAQ. It was uncontrolled infection, other autoimmune disease, pregnancy or lactation that excluded patients.

The sequencing input was blood. This sequence originates from a young woman with Graves' hyperthyroidism that later progressed to Graves' ophthalmopathy. The chain has TRBV7-6 and TRBJ2-5; TRBD1 might be the D (5 bases). The CDR3 reads CASSLAGAEETQYF. The CDR3 region has the DNA TGTGCCAGCAGCTTAGCAGGGGCCGAAGAGACCCAGTACTTC.